Listed here are 14 T cell receptor beta chains from one sample, sequenced in a study of blood T cell repertoires in COVID-19. The protocol was immunoSEQ multiplex PCR, while the TCRdb copy is restricted to in-frame clones and leaves out a portion. This table has about 62,000 clones, over 85% appearing once. Material for sequencing was peripheral blood. The receptors shown here come from a human donor in a cohort sampled during active COVID-19.

The V gene is TRBV6-2 or TRBV6-3, the J gene TRBJ2-2; maybe TRBD2 (6 bases). V lost 6 bases and J 0 bases, leaving 14 bases between the germline ends. The CDR3 covers 16 residues. From germline, CDR1 is MNHEY and CDR2 SVGEGT. This chain's CDR3 is CASSPPGDANTGELFF. CDR3 nucleotides: TGTGCCAGCAGCCCCCCGGGAGACGCGAACACCGGGGAGCTGTTTTTT.

The rearrangement uses TRBV3-1 (or the pseudogene TRBV3-2) and TRBJ1-6, with no clear D. The CDR3 consists of 15 residues. From germline, CDR1 is LGHDT and CDR2 YNNKEL (reference sequence). Trimming removed 2 bases at V and 7 bases at J, with 12 bases between. The CDR3 DNA is TGTGCCAGCAGCCAACTCAGCCGGGGAAATTCACCCCTCCACTTT. Translated, it gives CASSQLSRGNSPLHF.

V gene TRBV7-9 combines with J gene TRBJ2-7; a weak D match, TRBD1 (6 bases). This CDR3 has 14 amino acids. V was clipped by 1 base and J by 5 bases, with 12 bases between them. CDR1 is SEHNR and CDR2 is FQNEAQ in the germline V gene (reference sequence). The CDR3 is CASSLDQGNHEQYF. DNA for the CDR3: TGTGCCAGCAGCTTAGATCAGGGGAACCACGAGCAGTACTTC.

This clone was seen a handful of times. This chain connects TRBV4-1 to TRBJ1-2, with D hard to call. The CDR3 contains 15 residues. V lost 0 bases and J 0 bases, leaving 8 bases between the germline ends. Germline V CDR1 and CDR2: MGHRA, YSYEKL. CDR3 amino acids: CASSQDLPANYGYTF. The DNA of the CDR3 is TGCGCCAGCAGCCAAGATCTGCCGGCTAACTATGGCTACACCTTC.

This sequence joins TRBV5-1 and TRBJ2-2; D is unresolved. Deletions cut 3 bases from V and 2 bases from J, with 8 bases between. The CDR3 runs 14 residues. Per germline, CDR1 SGHRS and CDR2 YFSETQ. CDR3 amino acids: CASSSTENTGELFF. CDR3 nucleotide sequence: TGCGCCAGCAGCTCTACAGAAAACACCGGGGAGCTGTTTTTT.

This chain connects TRBV7-3 to TRBJ2-3, with D possibly being TRBD1 (6 bases). From germline, CDR1 is SGHTA and CDR2 FQGTGA. Trimming pared 5 bases from V and 4 bases from J, leaving 16 bases between. This CDR3 is built from 15 residues. This CDR3 reads CASSLDRGRADTQYF. CDR3 nucleotides: TGTGCCAGCAGCCTGGACAGAGGACGAGCAGATACGCAGTATTTT.

The CDR3 loop reads CASSPGTDGYTF. The CDR3 nucleotides are TGTGCCAGTAGCCCCGGGACAGATGGCTACACCTTC. This sequence joins TRBV19 and TRBJ1-2; 7 positions agree with TRBD1. The CDR3 runs to 12 residues. Germline V gene data show CDR1 as LNHDA and CDR2 as SQIVND (reference sequence). Trimming at V came to 6 bases and at J to 6 bases, leaving 4 bases not matched to a gene.

Only one count was recorded for this clone. The CDR3 region is CSATPTDTQYF. The CDR3 region has the DNA TGCAGTGCCACACCCACAGATACGCAGTATTTT. The chain is built from TRBV20-1 and TRBJ2-3, with unresolved D. In germline, CDR1 is DFQATT, CDR2 SNEGSKA (reference sequence). The CDR3 sequence is 11 residues long. V gave up 6 bases and J gave up 2 bases, with 6 bases separating them.

The chain combines TRBV30 with TRBJ1-1, with 9 bases lining up with TRBD1. The CDR3 length is 13 residues. The germline V gene has CDR1 GTSNPN and CDR2 SVGIG (reference sequence). V lost 3 bases and J lost 4; bases outside the gene matches: 3. The CDR3 nucleotides are TGTGCCTGGAGCCGGGACAGGGCCACTGAAGCTTTCTTT. This codes for CAWSRDRATEAFF.

This clone came up once. The gene calls are TRBV3-1 (or the pseudogene TRBV3-2) and TRBJ1-2; 8 bases line up with TRBD1. The CDR3 is 17 amino acids. From germline, CDR1 is LGHDT and CDR2 YNNKEL (reference sequence). The ends lost 3 bases at V and 5 bases at J; junction bases unmatched: 14. The CDR3 DNA reads as TGTGCCAGCAGCCATTTGAGTCAGGGGGCTAGTTGGTATGGCTACACCTTC. It is translated as CASSHLSQGASWYGYTF.

The chain combines TRBV28 with TRBJ2-4; the D gene is possibly TRBD1 (5 bases). Germline CDR1 MDHEN, CDR2 SYDVKM. This CDR3 has 14 amino acids. V lost 3 bases and J lost 2, with 8 bases in between. The CDR3 DNA is TGTGCCAGCAGTTTCGCAGGGTCCAAAAACATTCAGTACTTC. It codes for CASSFAGSKNIQYF.

The chain recombines TRBV3-1 (or the pseudogene TRBV3-2) with TRBJ2-1; no firm D call. This CDR3 is built from 12 residues. From germline, CDR1 is LGHDT and CDR2 YNNKEL (reference sequence). V was pared by 4 bases and J by 7 bases, with 8 bases between. CDR3 amino acids: CASSRTANEQFF. DNA for the CDR3: TGTGCCAGCAGCCGTACAGCTAATGAGCAGTTCTTC.

This clone was detected only once. This chain joins TRBV7-2 and TRBJ2-2; 13 bases align to TRBD2. Germline V gene sequence: CDR1 SGHTA, CDR2 FQGNSA. The CDR3 contains 16 residues. The V and J ends lost 5 bases and 6 bases, in that order; junction bases with no gene match: 6. This chain's CDR3 is CASSPLGLAGAGELFF. The CDR3 bases are TGTGCCAGCAGCCCACTTGGACTAGCGGGAGCCGGGGAGCTGTTTTTT.

This CDR3 is CASSRTEGSEQFF. CDR3 sequence (DNA): TGTGCCAGCAGCCGGACGGAGGGGAGTGAGCAGTTCTTC. The V call is TRBV14, the J call TRBJ2-1; D is perhaps TRBD2 (6 bases). The V end was cut by 4 bases, the J end by 9 bases, with 13 bases between. The CDR3 consists of 13 residues. Germline V lookup: CDR1 SGHDN, CDR2 FVKESK.